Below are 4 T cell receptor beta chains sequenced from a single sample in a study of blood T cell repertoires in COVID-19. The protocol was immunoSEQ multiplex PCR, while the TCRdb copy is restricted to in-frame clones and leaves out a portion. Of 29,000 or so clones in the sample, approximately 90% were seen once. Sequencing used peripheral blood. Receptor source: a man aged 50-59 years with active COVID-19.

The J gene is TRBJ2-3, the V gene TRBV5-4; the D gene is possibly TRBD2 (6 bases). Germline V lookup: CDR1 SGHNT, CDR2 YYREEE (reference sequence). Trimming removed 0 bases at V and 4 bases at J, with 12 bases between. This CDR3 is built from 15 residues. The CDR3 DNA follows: TGTGCCAGCAGCTTGGGCGGGGCGCAGGCAGATACGCAGTATTTT. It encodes CASSLGGAQADTQYF.

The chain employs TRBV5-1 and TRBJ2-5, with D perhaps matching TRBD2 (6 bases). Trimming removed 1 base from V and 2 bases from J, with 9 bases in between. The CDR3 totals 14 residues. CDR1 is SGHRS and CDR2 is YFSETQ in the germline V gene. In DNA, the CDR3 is TGCGCCAGCAGCTTGTTTGGAGGGCAAGAGACCCAGTACTTC. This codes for CASSLFGGQETQYF. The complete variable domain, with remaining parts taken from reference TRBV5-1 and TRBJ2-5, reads KAGVTQTPRYLIKTRGQQVTLSCSPISGHRSVSWYQQTPGQGLQFLFEYFSETQRNKGNFPGRFSGRQFSNSRSEMNVSTLELGDSALYLCASSLFGGQETQYFGPGTRLLVL.

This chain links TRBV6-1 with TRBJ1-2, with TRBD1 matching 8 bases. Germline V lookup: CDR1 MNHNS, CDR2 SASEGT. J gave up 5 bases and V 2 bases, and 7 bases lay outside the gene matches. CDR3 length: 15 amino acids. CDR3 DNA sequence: TGTGCCAGCAGTGAACTTCGGGACAGGAGGTATGGCTACACCTTC. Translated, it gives CASSELRDRRYGYTF.

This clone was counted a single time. CDR3 amino acids: CASSSTLQGVKSGNTIYF. DNA for the CDR3: TGTGCCAGCAGCTCGACCCTACAGGGGGTGAAATCTGGAAACACCATATATTTT. The genes are TRBV7-6 and TRBJ1-3; 8 bases are a match to TRBD1. Germline loops: CDR1 SGHVS, CDR2 FNYEAQ. CDR3 length: 18 amino acids. The V gene end was trimmed by 4 bases and the J gene end by 1 base; junction bases not matched to a gene: 12. Drawing the rest from reference TRBV7-6 and TRBJ1-3, the complete variable domain is GAGVSQSPRYKVTKRGQDVALRCDPISGHVSLYWYRQALGQGPEFLTYFNYEAQQDKSGLPNDRFSAERPEGSISTLTIQRTEQRDSAMYRCASSSTLQGVKSGNTIYFGEGSWLTVV.